This T cell receptor (beta chain) was captured in a study of response to subunit inactivated influenza vaccine. Overall study results and limits: It was suggested by the authors that few new T cells are recruited by each seasonal influenza vaccination.

A word on this clonotype: Its antigen is currently unknown.

TCRdb used MiXCR to reprocess the RT-PCR reads, holding one entry per CDR3 protein. The table shows hundreds of thousands of distinct CDR3 sequences, with about a sixth occurring only once. The sequence came from a man aged 50 to 59 who received an inactivated influenza vaccine. The sample consisted of PBMCs from blood, taken roughly 12 days after vaccination.

The CDR3 coding sequence is TGTGCCAGCAGTCTCCTGACTAGCGGCCCTCCAGATACGCAGTATTTT. Translated, it gives CASSLLTSGPPDTQYF. V gene TRBV6-2 or TRBV6-3 combines with J gene TRBJ2-3; TRBD2 matches at 9 bases. The CDR3 is 16 amino acids. V shed 5 bases, J shed 4 bases, and the junction held 10 bases outside the gene matches. Germline CDR1 and CDR2: MNHEY and SVGEGT.